Shown below are 24 T cell receptor beta chains from a single sample sequenced in a study of T-cell memory formation after mild COVID-19. Via MiXCR, TCRdb re-called the 5' RACE reads, giving one row per CDR3 protein. The data contain roughly 140,000 distinct CDR3 sequences, 14% of them singletons. The sequenced material came from PBMCs or a T cell subset sorted from them (not recorded which). The receptors stem from an adult woman who had mild COVID-19 (a few samples of this study predate the infection). Cell type and time point are not known.

In its sample, this clonotype was seen a few times. The chain uses TRBV7-9 and TRBJ1-1; D gene unclear. Trimming removed 5 bases from V and 3 bases from J, with 4 bases in between. The CDR3 loop spans 11 amino acids. Germline V gene lookup returns CDR1 SEHNR and CDR2 FQNEAQ (reference sequence). In DNA form, the CDR3 reads TGTGCCAGCAGCAAGGACACTGAAGCTTTCTTT. Residues: CASSKDTEAFF.

The chain is built from TRBV15 and TRBJ2-7, with TRBD1 as a possible D gene (6 bases). The CDR3 totals 16 residues. Germline assignment: CDR1 LNHNV and CDR2 YYDKDF (reference sequence). Trimming shortened V by 0 bases and J by 3 bases, and 15 bases separated the two germline ends. The CDR3 nucleotides are TGTGCCACCAGCAGAGATTGGCAGGGGAGCTTCTACGAGCAGTACTTC. Encoded protein: CATSRDWQGSFYEQYF.

There are many counts of this clonotype. The V gene is TRBV5-6, the J gene TRBJ2-5, with D hard to call. The length of the CDR3 is 11 residues. Trimming cost V 2 bases and J 5 bases, with 4 bases left between them. Germline V gene lookup returns CDR1 SGHDT and CDR2 YYEEEE. The CDR3 is CASSFLETQYF. The CDR3 DNA reads TGTGCCAGCAGCTTCTTGGAGACCCAGTACTTC.

This sequence joins TRBV6-5 and TRBJ2-1, with 8 positions matching TRBD1. V shed 6 bases, J shed 4 bases, and the junction held 11 bases outside the gene matches. CDR3 length: 16 amino acids. In germline, CDR1 is MNHEY, CDR2 SVGAGI. This CDR3 is CASSLSGQGAYNEQFF. The DNA for the CDR3 is TGTGCCAGCAGCCTCTCCGGGCAGGGGGCATACAATGAGCAGTTCTTC.

This clonotype showed up just a few times. The chain has TRBV6-6 and TRBJ2-2; tentative D call: TRBD1 (6 bases). The CDR3 totals 15 residues. Trimming removed 5 bases at V and 7 bases at J, with 17 bases between. Per germline, CDR1 MNHNY and CDR2 SVGAGI (reference sequence). The CDR3 region is CASSPAGTMSGELFF. In DNA form, the CDR3 reads TGTGCCAGCAGTCCGGCCGGGACAATGAGCGGGGAGCTGTTTTTT.

This clonotype was observed a handful of times. The genes are TRBV29-1 and TRBJ2-2; D may be TRBD1 (6 bases). Germline V gene lookup returns CDR1 SQVTM and CDR2 ANQGSEA. The V gene lost 6 bases and the J gene lost 4 bases, with 9 bases spanning the gap. The CDR3 loop spans 12 amino acids. Here the CDR3 reads CSVRGGTGELFF. The CDR3 DNA reads TGCAGCGTACGAGGGGGCACCGGGGAGCTGTTTTTT.

This clonotype has only a few counts. The chain combines TRBV6-5 with TRBJ2-4; no clear D. This CDR3 region has 15 residues. V was trimmed by 0 bases and J by 0 bases, leaving 6 bases between them. Per germline, CDR1 MNHEY and CDR2 SVGAGI. This CDR3 is CASSYSTLAKNIQYF. The CDR3 DNA reads TGTGCCAGCAGTTACTCCACGTTAGCCAAAAACATTCAGTACTTC.

The CDR3 nucleotides are TGTGCCAGCAGTGACCGGACAGGGCGTAAAGAGACCCAGTACTTC. Its translation is CASSDRTGRKETQYF. The chain has TRBV25-1 and TRBJ2-5; 8 positions match TRBD1. The CDR3 contains 15 residues. CDR1 and CDR2 from the germline V gene are MGHDK and SYGVNS. Losses at the gene ends were 3 bases for V and 3 bases for J; bases not matched to a gene: 6.

The chain combines TRBV6-6 with TRBJ1-1; D is ambiguous. V was clipped by 6 bases and J by 3 bases, with 8 bases between them. Germline CDR1 and CDR2: MNHNY and SVGAGI (reference sequence). The CDR3 has 12 residues. The DNA for the CDR3 is TGTGCCAGCAGAGCCGTGGACACTGAAGCTTTCTTT. Translating it yields CASRAVDTEAFF.

This chain joins TRBV11-1 and TRBJ1-4; D not certain. CDR3 size: 15 residues. The V end lost 5 bases, the J end lost 0 bases, and 10 bases lay between the germline ends. CDR1 is SGHAT, CDR2 FQDESV, per germline (reference sequence). As DNA, the CDR3 is TGTGCCAGCAGCCCCCAACCGTCAACTAATGAAAAACTGTTTTTT. This codes for CASSPQPSTNEKLFF.

This clonotype was observed a handful of times. The chain links TRBV20-1 to TRBJ2-3, with D unclear. Trimming shortened V by 2 bases and J by 5 bases, and 14 bases separated the two germline ends. This CDR3 has 14 residues. In germline, CDR1 is DFQATT, CDR2 SNEGSKA (reference sequence). The CDR3 here is CSARRPNLGDTQYF. For the CDR3, the DNA is TGCAGTGCTAGAAGGCCCAACCTGGGAGATACGCAGTATTTT.

The rearrangement uses TRBV6-4 and TRBJ2-3, with D unresolved. Germline CDR1 and CDR2: MRHNA and SNTAGT. The length of the CDR3 is 13 residues. The V and J ends lost 0 bases and 2 bases respectively, with 3 bases between them. The CDR3 region is CASSDSDTDTQYF. CDR3 DNA: TGTGCCAGCAGTGACTCGGACACAGATACGCAGTATTTT.

This clonotype came up a few times. The chain is built from TRBV29-1 and TRBJ1-2, with 8 bases identical to TRBD1. Germline lookup yields CDR1 SQVTM and CDR2 ANQGSEA. V lost 1 base and J lost 4; bases outside the gene matches: 11. The CDR3 is 16 amino acids. The CDR3 spells CSVEGAADRAGYGYTF. In DNA form, the CDR3 reads TGCAGCGTTGAAGGCGCCGCGGACAGGGCGGGCTATGGCTACACCTTC. The entire variable domain, with the rest obtained from reference TRBV29-1 and TRBJ1-2, is as follows: SAVISQKPSRDICQRGTSLTIQCQVDSQVTMMFWYRQQPGQSLTLIATANQGSEATYESGFVIDKFPISRPNLTFSTLTVSNMSPEDSSIYLCSVEGAADRAGYGYTFGSGTRLTVV.

This clonotype showed up many times. At one end, the junction sequence differs from germline, possibly due to a read error. The chain carries TRBV25-1 and TRBJ1-4, with 7 positions matching TRBD1. The germline gives CDR1 MGHDK, CDR2 SYGVNS. The CDR3 spans 11 residues. The CDR3 DNA is TGTGCCAGCAGGCATGGGACAGCCAAGTATTTT. Amino acids: CASRHGTAKYF.

This clonotype was seen many times. The chain recombines TRBV14 with TRBJ2-1; D is ambiguous. There are 14 residues in the CDR3. V was clipped by 3 bases and J by 3 bases, with 9 bases between them. In germline, CDR1 is SGHDN, CDR2 FVKESK. The CDR3 DNA reads as TGTGCCAGCAGCCAGGGAACGAGCTACAATGAGCAGTTCTTC. Translation: CASSQGTSYNEQFF.

As DNA, the CDR3 is TGTGCCAGCAGTCCAAGTCCGGGACAGGGATGGTATGGCTACACCTTC. Translating gives CASSPSPGQGWYGYTF. The gene calls are TRBV6-5 and TRBJ1-2; 9 bases fit TRBD1. The CDR3 totals 16 residues. Losses at the gene ends were 5 bases for V and 5 bases for J; bases not matched to a gene: 12. CDR1 and CDR2 (germline): MNHEY, SVGAGI.

The chain employs TRBV12-3 or TRBV12-4 and TRBJ1-1; tentative D call: TRBD1 (5 bases). V shed 4 bases and J shed 3 bases, with 12 bases lying between them. CDR3 length: 14 residues. CDR3 nucleotide sequence: TGTGCCAGCAGTTCGACAGTAACATACACTGAAGCTTTCTTT. Translated, it gives CASSSTVTYTEAFF.

The rearrangement links TRBV5-1 to TRBJ2-5, with a tentative D call TRBD1 (5 bases). This CDR3 has 14 amino acids. Trimming took 0 bases from V and 3 from J, leaving 9 bases between them. Germline lookup yields CDR1 SGHRS and CDR2 YFSETQ. CDR3 nucleotide sequence: TGCGCCAGCAGCTTGGTGGGGCCCAAAGAGACCCAGTACTTC. Its translation is CASSLVGPKETQYF.

The genes are TRBV30 and TRBJ2-1; 9 nucleotides agree with TRBD2. V dropped 1 base and J dropped 1; count of bases not matched to a gene: 5. Germline values: CDR1 GTSNPN, CDR2 SVGIG (reference sequence). This CDR3 is 16 amino acids long. The CDR3 DNA reads TGTGCCTGGAGTGGGATAGCGGGAGAATCCTACAATGAGCAGTTCTTC. As protein: CAWSGIAGESYNEQFF.

DNA for the CDR3: TGTGCCAGCAGCCTTATGTGGGGGGCCGGCACAGATACGCAGTATTTT. Protein product: CASSLMWGAGTDTQYF. The V gene is TRBV7-9, the J gene TRBJ2-3; either TRBD1 or TRBD2 may supply D (6 bases each). The V end was cut by 5 bases, the J end by 1 base, with 16 bases between. Germline CDR1 SEHNR, CDR2 FQNEAQ (reference sequence). The CDR3 sequence is 16 residues long.

The chain combines TRBV12-3 or TRBV12-4 with TRBJ1-1; D is uncertain. The length of the CDR3 is 12 residues. Between the trimmed V and J ends, which lost 4 bases and 1 base, there was a span of 4 bases. The CDR3 loop reads CASSWGNTEAFF. DNA for the CDR3: TGTGCCAGCAGTTGGGGGAACACTGAAGCTTTCTTT.

The chain employs TRBV19 and TRBJ2-7; tentative D call: TRBD2 (6 bases). Germline loops: CDR1 LNHDA, CDR2 SQIVND (reference sequence). Trimming pared 3 bases from V and 3 bases from J, leaving 15 bases between. The CDR3 extends over 15 amino acids. CDR3 sequence: CASSIGWTNLYEQYF. The CDR3 region has the DNA TGTGCCAGTAGTATTGGGTGGACTAACCTCTACGAGCAGTACTTC.

A few counts support this clonotype. V is TRBV12-3 or TRBV12-4 and J is TRBJ2-7; tentatively, D is TRBD2 (5 bases). The CDR3 has 14 amino acids. The V gene lost 5 bases and the J gene lost 6 bases, with 17 bases spanning the gap. CDR3 DNA sequence: TGTGCCAGCAGTGCGGTCCTAACTAGTGGCGAGCAGTACTTC. Protein sequence: CASSAVLTSGEQYF.

V gene TRBV12-3 or TRBV12-4 combines with J gene TRBJ1-2; D is unclear. This CDR3 spans 17 amino acids. The V end lost 5 bases, the J end lost 4 bases, and 23 bases lay between the germline ends. CDR3 in amino acids: CASSGEAGEVTFYGYTF. The CDR3 nucleotides are TGTGCCAGCAGTGGGGAAGCTGGTGAGGTAACCTTCTATGGCTACACCTTC.